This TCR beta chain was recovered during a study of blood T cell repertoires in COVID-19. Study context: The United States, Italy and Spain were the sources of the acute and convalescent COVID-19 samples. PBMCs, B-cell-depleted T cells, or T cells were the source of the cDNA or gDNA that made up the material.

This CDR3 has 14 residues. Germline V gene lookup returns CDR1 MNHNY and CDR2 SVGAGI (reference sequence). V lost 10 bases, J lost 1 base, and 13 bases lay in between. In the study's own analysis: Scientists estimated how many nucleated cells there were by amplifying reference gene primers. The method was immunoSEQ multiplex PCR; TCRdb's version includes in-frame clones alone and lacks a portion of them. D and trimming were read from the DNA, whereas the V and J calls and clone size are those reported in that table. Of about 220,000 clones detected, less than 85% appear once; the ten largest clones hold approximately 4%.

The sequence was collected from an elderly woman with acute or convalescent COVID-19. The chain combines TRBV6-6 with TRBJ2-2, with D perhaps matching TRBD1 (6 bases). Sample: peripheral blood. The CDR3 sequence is CATKPGQNTGELFF. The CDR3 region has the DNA TGTGCCACCAAGCCGGGACAGAACACCGGGGAGCTGTTTTTT.